This entry describes one T cell receptor beta chain. As yet, its antigen is unknown. This specimen belongs to a study of T cell responses to AZD1222 COVID-19 vaccine. The study's findings and limits: Repertoires were collected only later (after the peak T cell response had occurred).

This CDR3 is built from 16 residues. V shed 0 bases, J shed 3 bases, and the junction held 6 bases outside the gene matches. In germline, CDR1 is MNHEY, CDR2 SVGEGT. TCRdb's table, derived via immunoSEQ multiplex PCR, lists solely in-frame clones and lacks some. The repertoire includes about 69,000 clones, 80% of them detected once, and over 12% sits in the top ten. This sequence joins TRBV6-2 or TRBV6-3 and TRBJ1-1; TRBD1 agrees at 8 bases. Sequenced here: peripheral blood, sampled 28 days after the second AZD1222 dose. This TCR came from an adult who received the AZD1222 COVID-19 vaccine. In DNA, the CDR3 is TGTGCCAGCAGTTACTCAAAGGACAGGGTGGACACTGAAGCTTTCTTT. It translates to CASSYSKDRVDTEAFF.